This T cell receptor (beta chain) originates from a study of shared clonotypes between healthy human individuals. The CDR3 spans 14 residues. Germline CDR1 reads MNHEY; CDR2 reads SMNVEV (reference sequence). V lost 2 bases and J lost 2, with 7 bases in between. Sequencing was performed with immunoSEQ multiplex PCR; in TCRdb, only in-frame clones are kept and a portion is missing. The table records some 1.5 million clones, roughly 98% of them present only once. The chain carries TRBV27 and TRBJ2-1; D gene uncertain. The TCR comes from a man younger than 40 in good health. The sample taken for sequencing was naive CD4+ T cells sorted from blood. Stated subset: CD45RA+ positively selected. The CDR3 region is CASSLQVAYNEQFF. CDR3 coding DNA: TGTGCCAGCAGTTTACAGGTCGCCTACAATGAGCAGTTCTTC.